This T cell receptor beta chain was captured in a study of blood T cells in healthy people across ages. Notes on this clonotype: Its antigen is not known.

A sample-barcoded 5' primer and a J-beta primer mix were used in a second PCR of roughly 7 to 11 cycles. MiXCR, run by TCRdb on the 5' RACE reads, gives a single entry per CDR3 protein. The data show 1.5 million to 1.9 million distinct CDR3 sequences, approximately 43% seen once. Donors gave 8.5 to 10 milliliters of peripheral blood apiece. General observations from the study: With naive T cell percentage, TCR beta diversity showed a strong correlation. A greater number of naive CD4+ cells and higher diversity distinguished long-lived donors from aged donors.

Per germline, CDR1 SGDLS and CDR2 YYNGEE. This CDR3 is built from 14 residues. V trimming: 3 bases; J trimming: 2 bases; junction bases outside the gene matches: 1. The sequence derives from a woman aged 18-29 years in good health. Input material: blood. This chain connects TRBV9 to TRBJ2-1; 8 bases line up with TRBD1. The CDR3 here is CASSAGQAYNEQFF. DNA of the CDR3: TGTGCCAGCAGCGCGGGACAGGCCTACAATGAGCAGTTCTTC. The variable domain in full, with the rest retrieved from reference TRBV9 and TRBJ2-1, is DSGVTQTPKHLITATGQRVTLRCSPRSGDLSVYWYQQSLDQGLQFLIQYYNGEERAKGNILERFSAQQFPDLHSELNLSSLELGDSALYFCASSAGQAYNEQFFGPGTRLTVL.